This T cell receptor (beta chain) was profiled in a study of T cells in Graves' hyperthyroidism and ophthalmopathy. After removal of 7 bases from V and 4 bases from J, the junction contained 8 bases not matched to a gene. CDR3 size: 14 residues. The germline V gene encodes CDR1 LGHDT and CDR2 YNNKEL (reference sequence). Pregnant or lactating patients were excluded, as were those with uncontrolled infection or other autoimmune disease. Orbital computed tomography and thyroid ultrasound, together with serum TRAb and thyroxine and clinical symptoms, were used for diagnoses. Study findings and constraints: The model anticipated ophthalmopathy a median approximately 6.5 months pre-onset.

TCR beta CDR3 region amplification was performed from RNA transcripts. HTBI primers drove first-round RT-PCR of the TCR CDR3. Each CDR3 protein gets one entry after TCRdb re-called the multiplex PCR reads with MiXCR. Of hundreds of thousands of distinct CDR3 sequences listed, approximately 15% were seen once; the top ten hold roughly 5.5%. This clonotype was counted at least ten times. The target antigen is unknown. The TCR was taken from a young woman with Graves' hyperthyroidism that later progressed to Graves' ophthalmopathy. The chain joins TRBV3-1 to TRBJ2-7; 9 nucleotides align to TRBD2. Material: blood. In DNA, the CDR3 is TGTGCCAGCAAGGCGGGAGGGCCTGTATACGAGCAGTACTTC. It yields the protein CASKAGGPVYEQYF.